The 8 T cell receptor beta chains in this list originate from one sample, sequenced in a study of early T cells in non-severe SARS-CoV-2 infection. TCRdb passed the 5' RACE reads through MiXCR, listing each CDR3 protein once. This table has approximately 120,000 distinct CDR3 sequences, under 15% appearing once. The sequenced material came from whole blood. These receptors all stem from an adult who was a healthcare worker with PCR-confirmed SARS-CoV-2 infection or an uninfected control (not recorded which).

The chain has TRBV3-1 and TRBJ1-2, with 9 bases fitting TRBD1. The germline V gene has CDR1 LGHDT and CDR2 YNNKEL (reference sequence). The CDR3 extends over 13 amino acids. Trimming at V came to 4 bases and at J to 8 bases, leaving 5 bases not matched to a gene. The CDR3 DNA reads as TGTGCCAGCAGCCTCCGGGGACAGGGCGGCTACACCTTC. It codes for CASSLRGQGGYTF.

In regard to this clonotype: Likely a read error: the CDR3 ends without its conserved phenylalanine or tryptophan. The CDR3 is CASSSLKFGYEQYS. The CDR3 DNA sequence: TGTGCCAGCAGTTCCCTTAAGTTCGGCTACGAGCAGTACTCC. The rearrangement uses TRBV12-3 or TRBV12-4 and TRBJ2-7; D call uncertain. V was clipped by 4 bases and J by 3 bases, with 13 bases between them. CDR3 length: 14 amino acids.

This clonotype was counted only a few times. The chain uses TRBV4-1 and TRBJ2-1, with D perhaps assigned TRBD1 or TRBD2 (6 bases each). Per the germline V gene, CDR1 is MGHRA and CDR2 is YSYEKL. The CDR3 is 18 residues long. V gave up 3 bases and J gave up 4 bases, with 22 bases separating them. The CDR3 DNA reads as TGCGCCAGCAGCCAGGGGACCGGGGGCCCTACTCCATACAATGAGCAGTTCTTC. Amino acid sequence: CASSQGTGGPTPYNEQFF.

Here the CDR3 reads CSADESTKNIQYF. DNA of the CDR3: TGCAGTGCTGACGAGTCAACCAAAAACATTCAGTACTTC. The J gene is TRBJ2-4, the V gene TRBV20-1; D gene ambiguous. CDR1 and CDR2 (germline): DFQATT, SNEGSKA (reference sequence). The CDR3 runs 13 residues. Deletions cut 5 bases from V and 2 bases from J, with 10 bases between.

This clonotype was found a few times. The chain has TRBV29-1 and TRBJ2-1; D is unclear. The CDR3 is 11 amino acids. Trimming shortened V by 7 bases and J by 3 bases, and 7 bases separated the two germline ends. Germline lookup yields CDR1 SQVTM and CDR2 ANQGSEA. CDR3 in DNA: TGCAGCGCGAACGTCTACAATGAGCAGTTCTTC. This gives the protein CSANVYNEQFF.

This clonotype was counted ten times or more. The chain couples TRBV20-1 to TRBJ2-1, with D perhaps given as TRBD1 or TRBD2 (6 bases each). Trimming took off 5 bases at V and 10 bases at J, with 12 bases between the two ends. The CDR3 runs 11 residues. The germline V gene encodes CDR1 DFQATT and CDR2 SNEGSKA (reference sequence). The CDR3: CSALGGGEQFF. CDR3 DNA: TGCAGTGCTCTAGGAGGGGGGGAGCAGTTCTTC.

The chain employs TRBV7-7 and TRBJ2-3, with D tentatively TRBD1 or TRBD2 (5 bases each). This CDR3 region has 15 residues. Trimming took 1 base from V and 1 from J, leaving 9 bases between them. The V gene's germline CDR1 is SSHAT and CDR2 FNYEAQ (reference sequence). The CDR3 sequence is CASSLGPGRTDTQYF. The CDR3 bases are TGTGCCAGCAGCTTAGGACCGGGGCGCACAGATACGCAGTATTTT. Together with reference TRBV7-7 and TRBJ2-3, the CDR3 gives the full variable domain: GAGVSQSPRYKVTKRGQDVTLRCDPISSHATLYWYQQALGQGPEFLTYFNYEAQPDKSGLPSDRFSAERPEGSISTLTIQRTEQRDSAMYRCASSLGPGRTDTQYFGPGTRLTVL.

The CDR3, as DNA: TGTGCCAGCAGCAAAGGAGATGGCTACACCTTC. This gives the protein CASSKGDGYTF. The chain combines TRBV21-1 with TRBJ1-2. TRBV21-1 is noted as a pseudogene. The CDR3 has 11 amino acids.